The entry below describes one TCR beta chain. Its antigen is not identified. The data are from a study of CD8+CD57+ T cells in acquired aplastic anemia. Whole-study context: DNA from sorted CD4+ and CD8+ cells averaged roughly 3.2 ug.

Study-level results: The study identified roughly 29 CD8+ CDR3 sequences shared by patients and controls. Statistical testing detected no significant gap in CD8+ Simpson's diversity between patients and controls.

Germline values: CDR1 SGHTA, CDR2 FQGNSA. The CDR3 spans 13 residues. Template material for TCR beta VDJ and CDR3 profiling consisted of genomic DNA. TCRdb reanalysed the reads using MiXCR and keeps one entry per CDR3 protein. The table has more than 250,000 distinct CDR3 sequences, approximately 86% seen once. Sequenced patients had shown CD8+CD57+ cell expansion by flow cytometry. The patients all had a severe acquired aplastic anemia diagnosis. The receptor was derived from a human donor with aplastic anemia. What was sequenced was sorted CD4+, CD8+, or CD8+CD57+ T cells (not recorded which) from PBMCs. The chain couples TRBV7-2 to TRBJ2-3; D might be TRBD2 (5 bases). The DNA end favors TRBJ2-7, so the J call may be wrong. DNA of the CDR3: TGTGCCAGCGGCCGTGAGCACGGGGACGAGCAGTACTTC. This gives the protein CASGREHGDEQYF.